These T cell receptor beta chains were read from a single sample in a study of blood T cells in healthy people across ages. TCRdb itself ran the 5' RACE reads through MiXCR, one entry per CDR3 protein. Of a few hundred thousand distinct CDR3 sequences in the sample, 27% were seen once. The same data also contributed to another study, on T cells of mothers and their children.

Input material: blood. Source of these receptors: a boy aged 2 to 9 in good health. CDR3s include the opening cysteine and the closing phenylalanine or tryptophan. A D gene is named only where the DNA matches it firmly. Part of the rows lack a size; the others show once, few, many or a class for expanded clones.

d_gene,v_gene,j_gene,abundance,CDR3aa,CDR3nt
-,TRBV3-1,TRBJ1-1,few,CASSQGQGSAFF,TGTGCCAGCAGCCAGGGGCAGGGATCAGCTTTCTTT
TRBD2,TRBV5-5,TRBJ2-1,-,CASSLTGGRTPEQFF,TGTGCCAGCAGCTTGACGGGGGGGCGAACTCCGGAGCAGTTCTTC
-,TRBV2,TRBJ2-3,-,CASSERSSVPTDTQYF,TGTGCCAGCAGTGAACGGTCTAGCGTACCCACAGATACGCAGTATTTT
-,TRBV10-3,TRBJ2-5,few,CAISRTDQETQYF,TGTGCCATCAGCAGGACAGACCAAGAGACCCAGTACTTC
-,TRBV7-3,TRBJ2-1,-,CASSSSPGDEQFF,TGTGCCAGCAGCTCCTCCCCCGGGGACGAGCAGTTCTTC
-,TRBV9,TRBJ1-6,-,CASSVDSGSFNSPLHF,TGTGCCAGCAGCGTAGACTCGGGATCGTTTAATTCACCCCTCCACTTT
-,TRBV6-6,TRBJ2-5,few,CASGPAGETQYF,TGTGCCAGCGGGCCTGCGGGGGAGACCCAGTACTTC
TRBD1,TRBV18,TRBJ1-2,many,CASSRQGDGYTF,TGTGCCAGCAGTAGACAGGGCGACGGCTACACCTTC
-,TRBV10-3,TRBJ2-5,few,CAISGNGQETQYF,TGTGCCATCAGTGGAAACGGTCAAGAGACCCAGTACTTC
-,TRBV6-5,TRBJ2-7,few,CASSGTPGYEQYF,TGTGCCAGCAGCGGTACCCCAGGCTACGAGCAGTACTTC
TRBD1,TRBV2,TRBJ2-5,-,CASTPGTGEETQYF,TGTGCCAGCACGCCCGGGACAGGGGAAGAGACCCAGTACTTC
-,TRBV7-2,TRBJ2-6,once,CASSEGGLAGANVLTF,TGTGCCAGCAGCGAAGGAGGCCTCGCTGGGGCCAACGTCCTGACTTTC
TRBD1,TRBV10-3,TRBJ1-1,-,CAISGDSEAFF,TGTGCCATCAGTGGGGACAGTGAAGCTTTCTTT
-,TRBV3-1,TRBJ2-1,-,CASSQDPASRNEQFF,TGTGCCAGCAGCCAAGATCCCGCTAGCCGCAATGAGCAGTTCTTC
-,TRBV24-1,TRBJ2-1,-,CATSDGSPNEQFF,TGTGCCACCAGTGATGGATCCCCCAATGAGCAGTTCTTC
-,TRBV7-9,TRBJ2-1,few,CASSPIFEGQFF,TGTGCCAGCAGCCCTATATTCGAAGGTCAGTTCTTC
TRBD2,TRBV7-2,TRBJ2-2,-,CASSLTSGFITGELFF,TGTGCCAGCAGCCTGACTAGCGGGTTCATTACCGGGGAGCTGTTTTTT
-,TRBV24-1,TRBJ2-2,few,CATKGPNTGELFF,TGTGCCACCAAGGGTCCGAACACCGGGGAGCTGTTTTTT
-,TRBV6-5,TRBJ1-1,-,CAGRQSMNTEAFF,TGTGCCGGAAGACAGTCCATGAACACTGAAGCTTTCTTT
-,TRBV3-1,TRBJ1-2,-,CASSIRSYGYTF,TGTGCCAGCAGCATCCGGAGTTATGGCTACACCTTC
TRBD1,TRBV5-1,TRBJ2-5,-,CASSFTGGASETQYF,TGCGCCAGCAGCTTTACAGGGGGCGCCTCGGAGACCCAGTACTTC
-,TRBV3-1,TRBJ2-1,-,CASSQEVGGGGHNEQFF,TGTGCCAGCAGCCAAGAGGTGGGCGGGGGCGGACACAATGAGCAGTTCTTC